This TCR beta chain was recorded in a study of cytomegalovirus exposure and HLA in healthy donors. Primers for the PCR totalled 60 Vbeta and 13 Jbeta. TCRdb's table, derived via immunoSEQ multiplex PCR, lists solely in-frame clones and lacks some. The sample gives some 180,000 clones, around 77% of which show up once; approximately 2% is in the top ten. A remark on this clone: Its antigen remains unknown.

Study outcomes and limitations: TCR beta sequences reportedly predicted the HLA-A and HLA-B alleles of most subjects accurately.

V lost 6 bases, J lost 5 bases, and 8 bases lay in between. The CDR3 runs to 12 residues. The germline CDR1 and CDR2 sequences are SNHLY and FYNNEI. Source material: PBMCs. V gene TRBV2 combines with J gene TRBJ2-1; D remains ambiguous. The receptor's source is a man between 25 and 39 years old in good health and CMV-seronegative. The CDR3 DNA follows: TGTGCCAGCAGGGCAACCGACAATGAGCAGTTCTTC. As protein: CASRATDNEQFF.